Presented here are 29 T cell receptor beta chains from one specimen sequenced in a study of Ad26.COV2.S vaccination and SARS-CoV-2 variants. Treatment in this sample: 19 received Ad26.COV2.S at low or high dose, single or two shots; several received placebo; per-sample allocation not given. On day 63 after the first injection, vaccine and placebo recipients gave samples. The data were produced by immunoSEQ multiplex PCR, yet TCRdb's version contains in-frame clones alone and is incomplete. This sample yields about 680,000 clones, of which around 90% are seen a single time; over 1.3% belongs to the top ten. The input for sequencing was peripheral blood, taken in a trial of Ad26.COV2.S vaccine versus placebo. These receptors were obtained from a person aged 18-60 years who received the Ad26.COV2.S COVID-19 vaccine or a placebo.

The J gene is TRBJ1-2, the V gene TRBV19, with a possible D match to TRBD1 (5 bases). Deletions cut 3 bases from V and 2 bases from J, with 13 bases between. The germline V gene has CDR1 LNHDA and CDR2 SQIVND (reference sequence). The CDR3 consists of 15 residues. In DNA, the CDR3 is TGTGCCAGTAGTATGGGTCTGACAGAGAACTATGGCTACACCTTC. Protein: CASSMGLTENYGYTF.

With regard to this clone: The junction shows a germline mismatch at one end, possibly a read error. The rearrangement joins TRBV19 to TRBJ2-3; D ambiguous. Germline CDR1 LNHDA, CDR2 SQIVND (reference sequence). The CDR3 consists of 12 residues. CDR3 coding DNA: TGTGCCACTAGTAAGAACACAGATACGCAGTATTTT. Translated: CATSKNTDTQYF.

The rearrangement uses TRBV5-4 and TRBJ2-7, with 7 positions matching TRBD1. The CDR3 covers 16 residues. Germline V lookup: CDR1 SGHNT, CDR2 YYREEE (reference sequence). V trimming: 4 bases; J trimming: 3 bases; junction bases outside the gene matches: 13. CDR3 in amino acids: CASSVNRGAGLYEQYF. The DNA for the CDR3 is TGTGCCAGCAGCGTAAACAGGGGAGCCGGCCTCTACGAGCAGTACTTC.

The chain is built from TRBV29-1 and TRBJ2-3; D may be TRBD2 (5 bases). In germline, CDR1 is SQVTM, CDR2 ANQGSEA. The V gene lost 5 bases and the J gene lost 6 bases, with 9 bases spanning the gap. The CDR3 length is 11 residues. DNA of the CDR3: TGCAGCGTTCCCGGCGGGGATACGCAGTATTTT. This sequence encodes CSVPGGDTQYF.

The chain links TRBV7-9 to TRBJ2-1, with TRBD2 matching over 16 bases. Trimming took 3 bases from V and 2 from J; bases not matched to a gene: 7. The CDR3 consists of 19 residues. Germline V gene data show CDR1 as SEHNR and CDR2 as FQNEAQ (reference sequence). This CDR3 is CASSFPRGTSGGAYNEQFF. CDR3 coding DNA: TGTGCCAGCAGCTTCCCTCGCGGGACTAGCGGGGGGGCCTACAATGAGCAGTTCTTC.

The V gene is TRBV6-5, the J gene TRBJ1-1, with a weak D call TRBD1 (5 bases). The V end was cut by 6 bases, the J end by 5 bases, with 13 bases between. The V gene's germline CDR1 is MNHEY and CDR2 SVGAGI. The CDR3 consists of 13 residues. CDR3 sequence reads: CASSRVGGTEAFF. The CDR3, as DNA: TGTGCCAGCAGCAGGGTGGGGGGGACTGAAGCTTTCTTT.

The CDR3 loop reads CASSYDRTYEQYF. The CDR3 nucleotides are TGTGCCAGCAGCTATGACAGGACCTACGAGCAGTACTTC. The chain recombines TRBV7-8 with TRBJ2-7; maybe TRBD1 (6 bases). The CDR3 is made up of 13 amino acids. Deletions cut 4 bases from V and 2 bases from J, with 9 bases between. The germline gives CDR1 SGHVS, CDR2 FQNEAQ.

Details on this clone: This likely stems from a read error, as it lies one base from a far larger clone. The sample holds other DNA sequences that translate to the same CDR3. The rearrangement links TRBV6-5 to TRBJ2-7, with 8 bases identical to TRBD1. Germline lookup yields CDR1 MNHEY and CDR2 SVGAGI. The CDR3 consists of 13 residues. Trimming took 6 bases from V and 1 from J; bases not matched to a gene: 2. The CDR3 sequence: CASSRTGSYEQYF. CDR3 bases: TGTGCCAGCAGCCGGACAGGGTCCTACGAGCAGTACTTC.

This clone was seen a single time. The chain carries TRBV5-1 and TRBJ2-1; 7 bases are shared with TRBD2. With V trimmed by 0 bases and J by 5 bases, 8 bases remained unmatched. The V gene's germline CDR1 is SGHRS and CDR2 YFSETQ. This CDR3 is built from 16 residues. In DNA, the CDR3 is TGCGCCAGCAGCTTGGTCACTAGCGCCCCAAACAATGAGCAGTTCTTC. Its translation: CASSLVTSAPNNEQFF.

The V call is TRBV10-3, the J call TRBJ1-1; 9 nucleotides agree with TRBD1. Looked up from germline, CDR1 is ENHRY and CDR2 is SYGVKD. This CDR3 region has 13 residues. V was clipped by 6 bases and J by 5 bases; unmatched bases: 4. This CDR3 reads CAISRDRATEAFF. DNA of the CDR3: TGTGCCATCAGCCGGGACAGGGCAACTGAAGCTTTCTTT.

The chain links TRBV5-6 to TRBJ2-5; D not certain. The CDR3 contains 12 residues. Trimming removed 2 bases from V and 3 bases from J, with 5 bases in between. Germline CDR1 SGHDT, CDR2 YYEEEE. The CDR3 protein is CASSLVEETQYF. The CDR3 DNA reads TGTGCCAGCAGCTTAGTTGAAGAGACCCAGTACTTC.

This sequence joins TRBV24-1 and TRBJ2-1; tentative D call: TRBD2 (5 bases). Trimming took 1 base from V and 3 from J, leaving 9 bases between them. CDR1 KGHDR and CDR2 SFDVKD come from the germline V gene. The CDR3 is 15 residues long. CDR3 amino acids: CATSDFYGNYNEQFF. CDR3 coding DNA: TGTGCCACCAGTGATTTTTACGGGAACTACAATGAGCAGTTCTTC.

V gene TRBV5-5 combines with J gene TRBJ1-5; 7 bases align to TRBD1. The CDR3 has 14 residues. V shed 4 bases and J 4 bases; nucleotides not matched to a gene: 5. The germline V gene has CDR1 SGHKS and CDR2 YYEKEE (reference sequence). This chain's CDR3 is CASSPDRWNQPQHF. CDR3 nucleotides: TGTGCCAGCAGCCCGGACAGGTGGAATCAGCCCCAGCATTTT.

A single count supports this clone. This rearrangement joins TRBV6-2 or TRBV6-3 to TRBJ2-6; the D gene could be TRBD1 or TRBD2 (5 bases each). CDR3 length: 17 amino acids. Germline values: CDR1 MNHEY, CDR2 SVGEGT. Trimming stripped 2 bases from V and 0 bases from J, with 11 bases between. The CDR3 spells CASSYGGRDSGANVLTF. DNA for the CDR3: TGTGCCAGCAGTTACGGGGGACGGGACTCTGGGGCCAACGTCCTGACTTTC.

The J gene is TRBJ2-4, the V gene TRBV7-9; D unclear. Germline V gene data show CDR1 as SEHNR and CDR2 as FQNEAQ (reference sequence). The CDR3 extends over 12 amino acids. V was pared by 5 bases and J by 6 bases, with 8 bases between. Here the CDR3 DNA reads TGTGCCAGCAGCCTAACGGGAAACATTCAGTACTTC. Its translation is CASSLTGNIQYF.

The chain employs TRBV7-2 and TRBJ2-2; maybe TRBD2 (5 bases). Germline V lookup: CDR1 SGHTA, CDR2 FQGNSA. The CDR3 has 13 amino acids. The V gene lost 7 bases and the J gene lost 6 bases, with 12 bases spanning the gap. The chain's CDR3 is CASTVDYAGELFF. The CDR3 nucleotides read TGTGCCAGCACCGTTGACTATGCCGGGGAGCTGTTTTTT.

The CDR3 region is CASSIQQGADGYTF. CDR3 in DNA: TGTGCCAGTAGTATACAACAGGGGGCGGACGGCTACACCTTC. V gene TRBV19 combines with J gene TRBJ1-2, with TRBD1 matching over 9 bases. CDR1 and CDR2 from the germline V gene are LNHDA and SQIVND (reference sequence). The CDR3 length is 14 residues. V lost 2 bases, J lost 8 bases, and 6 bases stayed unmatched.

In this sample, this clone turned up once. The CDR3 sequence: CASKSPGGWYGYTF. The DNA for the CDR3 is TGTGCCAGCAAATCCCCGGGGGGCTGGTATGGCTACACCTTC. The chain recombines TRBV6-5 with TRBJ1-2; a weak D match, TRBD1 (6 bases). V shed 7 bases and J shed 5 bases, with 17 bases lying between them. The germline V gene has CDR1 MNHEY and CDR2 SVGAGI. The CDR3 is 14 amino acids.

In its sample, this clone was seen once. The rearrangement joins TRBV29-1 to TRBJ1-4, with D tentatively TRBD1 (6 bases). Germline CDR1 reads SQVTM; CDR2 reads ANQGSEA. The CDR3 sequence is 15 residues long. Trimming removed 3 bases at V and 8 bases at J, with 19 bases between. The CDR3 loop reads CSVDGEPGQGEKLFF. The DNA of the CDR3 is TGCAGCGTTGATGGGGAACCGGGGCAGGGGGAAAAACTGTTTTTT.

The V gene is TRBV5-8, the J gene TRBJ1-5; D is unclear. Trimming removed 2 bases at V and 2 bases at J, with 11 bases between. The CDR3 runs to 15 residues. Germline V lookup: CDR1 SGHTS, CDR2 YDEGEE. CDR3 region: CASSLKISGNQPQHF. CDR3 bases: TGTGCCAGCAGCTTAAAAATAAGTGGCAATCAGCCCCAGCATTTT.

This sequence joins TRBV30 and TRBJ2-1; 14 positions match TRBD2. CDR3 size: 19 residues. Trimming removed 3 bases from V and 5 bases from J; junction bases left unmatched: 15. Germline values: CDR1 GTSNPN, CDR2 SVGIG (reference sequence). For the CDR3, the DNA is TGTGCCTGGAGGTCTCCCCCCTCGACTAGCGGGGGGGCTCACAATGAGCAGTTCTTC. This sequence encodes CAWRSPPSTSGGAHNEQFF.

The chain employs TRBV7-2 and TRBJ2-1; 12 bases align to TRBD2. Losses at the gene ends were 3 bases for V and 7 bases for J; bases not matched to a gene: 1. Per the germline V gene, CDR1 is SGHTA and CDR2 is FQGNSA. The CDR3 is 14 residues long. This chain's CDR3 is CASSLTSGGNEQFF. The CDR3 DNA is TGTGCCAGCAGCTTGACTAGCGGGGGAAATGAGCAGTTCTTC.

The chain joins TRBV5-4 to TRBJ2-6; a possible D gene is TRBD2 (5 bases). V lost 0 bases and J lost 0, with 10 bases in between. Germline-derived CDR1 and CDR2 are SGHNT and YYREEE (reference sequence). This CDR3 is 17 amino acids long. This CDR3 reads CASSLGEGSSGANVLTF. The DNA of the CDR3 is TGTGCCAGCAGCTTGGGGGAAGGGAGCTCTGGGGCCAACGTCCTGACTTTC.

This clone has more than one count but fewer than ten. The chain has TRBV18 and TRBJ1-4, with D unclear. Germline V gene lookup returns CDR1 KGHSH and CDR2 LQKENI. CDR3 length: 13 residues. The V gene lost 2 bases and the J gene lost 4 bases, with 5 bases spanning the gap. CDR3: CASSPNSNEKLFF. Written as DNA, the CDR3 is TGTGCCAGCTCACCAAACAGTAATGAAAAACTGTTTTTT.

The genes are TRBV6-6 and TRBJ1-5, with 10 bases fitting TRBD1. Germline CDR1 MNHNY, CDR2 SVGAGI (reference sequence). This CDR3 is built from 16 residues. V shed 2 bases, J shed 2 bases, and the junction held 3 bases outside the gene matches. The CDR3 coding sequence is TGTGCCAGCAGTTACGGTGGGACAGGGGGCAATCAGCCCCAGCATTTT. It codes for CASSYGGTGGNQPQHF.

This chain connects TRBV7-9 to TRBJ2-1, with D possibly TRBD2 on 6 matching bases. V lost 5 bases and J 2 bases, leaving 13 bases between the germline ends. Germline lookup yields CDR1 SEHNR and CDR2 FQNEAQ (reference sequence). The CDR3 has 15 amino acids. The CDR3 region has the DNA TGTGCCAGCAGCCCCCCCGGGAGTACCTACAATGAGCAGTTCTTC. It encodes CASSPPGSTYNEQFF. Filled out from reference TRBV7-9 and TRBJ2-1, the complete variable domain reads DTGVSQNPRHKITKRGQNVTFRCDPISEHNRLYWYRQTLGQGPEFLTYFQNEAQLEKSRLLSDRFSAERPKGSFSTLEIQRTEQGDSAMYLCASSPPGSTYNEQFFGPGTRLTVL.

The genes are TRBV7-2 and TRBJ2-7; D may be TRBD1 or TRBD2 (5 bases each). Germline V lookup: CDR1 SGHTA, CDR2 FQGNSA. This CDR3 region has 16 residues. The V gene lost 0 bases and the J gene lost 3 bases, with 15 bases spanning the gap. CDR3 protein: CASSLAPPGLSYEQYF. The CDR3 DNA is TGTGCCAGCAGCTTAGCGCCGCCGGGGCTGAGCTACGAGCAGTACTTC.

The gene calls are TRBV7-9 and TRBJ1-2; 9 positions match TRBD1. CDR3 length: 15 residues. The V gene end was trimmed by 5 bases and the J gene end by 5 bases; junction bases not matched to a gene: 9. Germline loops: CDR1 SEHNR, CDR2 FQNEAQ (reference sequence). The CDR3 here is CASSRGQGGGYGYTF. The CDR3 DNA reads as TGTGCCAGCAGCCGGGGACAGGGAGGAGGTTATGGCTACACCTTC.

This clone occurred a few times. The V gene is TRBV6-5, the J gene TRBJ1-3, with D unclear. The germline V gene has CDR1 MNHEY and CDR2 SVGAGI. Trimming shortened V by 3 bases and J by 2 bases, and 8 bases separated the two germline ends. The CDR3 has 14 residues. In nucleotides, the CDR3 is TGTGCCAGCAGTTATTCGGGGACTGGAAACACCATATATTTT. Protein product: CASSYSGTGNTIYF.